Described below is a single T cell receptor (beta chain) sequence and its context. The junction departs from germline at one end; a sequencing error may be responsible. These data belong to a study of blood T cells in healthy people across ages. Next came a second PCR, run for roughly 6 to 11 cycles, which used a sample-barcoded 5' primer along with a J-beta primer mix. At least 2.5 million CDR3-containing paired-end reads were obtained per sample. TCRdb used MiXCR to reprocess the 5' RACE reads, holding one entry per CDR3 protein. The table lists a few hundred thousand distinct CDR3 sequences, 45% to 60% of them singletons. The V gene's germline CDR1 is LNHNV and CDR2 YYDKDF (reference sequence). This CDR3 spans 15 amino acids.

The sequence was collected from a man aged 60 to 75 in good health. Specimen: blood. J is TRBJ2-3 and V is TRBV15; possible D gene TRBD2, 6 bases. In DNA, the CDR3 is TGTGACACCAGCAGAGATCAAGGGAGGTCAGATACGCAGTATTTT. Residues: CDTSRDQGRSDTQYF.